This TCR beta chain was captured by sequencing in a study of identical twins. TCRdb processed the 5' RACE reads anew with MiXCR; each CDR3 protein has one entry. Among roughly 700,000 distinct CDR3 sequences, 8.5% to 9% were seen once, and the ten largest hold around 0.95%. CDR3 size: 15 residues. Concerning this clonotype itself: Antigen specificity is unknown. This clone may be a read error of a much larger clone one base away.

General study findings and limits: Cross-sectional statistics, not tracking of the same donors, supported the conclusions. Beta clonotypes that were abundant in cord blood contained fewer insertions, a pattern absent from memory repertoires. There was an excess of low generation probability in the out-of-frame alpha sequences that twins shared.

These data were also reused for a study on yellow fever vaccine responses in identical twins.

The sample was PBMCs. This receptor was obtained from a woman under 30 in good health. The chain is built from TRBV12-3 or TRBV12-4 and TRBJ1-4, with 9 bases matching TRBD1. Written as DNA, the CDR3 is TGTGCCGGCAGTTCCGGGGGGACAGGGCGTGAAAAACTGTTTTTT. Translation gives CAGSSGGTGREKLFF.